The next 23 T cell receptor beta chains were all read from a single sample in a study of T cell changes during pregnancy in multiple sclerosis. Clones were read by immunoSEQ multiplex PCR, and TCRdb kept only the in-frame ones, dropping some. Of over 40,000 clones in the sample, roughly 88% are singletons; the top ten hold approximately 5%. The sequencing here drew on peripheral blood, taken in the second trimester of pregnancy. The receptor source for this set is a female donor in good health, enrolled as a control in a pregnancy study.

This sequence joins TRBV6-5 and TRBJ1-1; 8 bases align to TRBD1. This CDR3 has 15 amino acids. The germline V gene has CDR1 MNHEY and CDR2 SVGAGI. V shed 4 bases, J shed 3 bases, and the junction held 7 bases outside the gene matches. The CDR3 here is CASSSGGGGDTEAFF. As DNA, the CDR3 is TGTGCCAGCAGTTCAGGGGGCGGCGGCGACACTGAAGCTTTCTTT.

The chain combines TRBV10-3 with TRBJ2-5; 8 bases agree with TRBD2. J lost 5 bases, V lost 3 bases, and 8 bases had no gene match. This CDR3 spans 15 amino acids. Germline V CDR1 and CDR2: ENHRY, SYGVKD. CDR3 DNA sequence: TGTGCCATCAGTGATCCCGGGACTAGTTACGAGACCCAGTACTTC. Encoded protein: CAISDPGTSYETQYF.

The chain combines TRBV9 with TRBJ1-6; 9 nucleotides match TRBD1. J lost 7 bases, V lost 5 bases, and 4 bases had no gene match. This CDR3 spans 14 amino acids. Germline CDR1 SGDLS, CDR2 YYNGEE. CDR3 coding DNA: TGTGCCAGCAGGGGGACAGGGCCGAATTCACCCCTCCACTTT. Translation: CASRGTGPNSPLHF.

This rearrangement joins TRBV2 to TRBJ1-2; D is perhaps TRBD1 (6 bases). V lost 1 base, J lost 7 bases, and 16 bases lay in between. CDR3 size: 15 residues. The germline V gene has CDR1 SNHLY and CDR2 FYNNEI. The CDR3 spells CASSEEGRGSAGYTF. The CDR3 DNA follows: TGTGCCAGCAGTGAAGAGGGCAGGGGTTCCGCTGGCTACACCTTC.

In this sample, this clone turned up once. The rearrangement links TRBV5-1 to TRBJ2-3; D is perhaps TRBD2 (6 bases). The length of the CDR3 is 18 residues. The germline V and J ends were trimmed by 2 bases and 4 bases, with 23 bases remaining between them. Germline CDR1 is SGHRS and CDR2 is YFSETQ. The CDR3 sequence: CASSLMGPTAGAADTQYF. CDR3 in DNA: TGCGCCAGCAGCTTAATGGGGCCCACAGCGGGCGCCGCAGATACGCAGTATTTT.

The V call is TRBV9, the J call TRBJ1-6; D is unresolved. This CDR3 has 16 amino acids. V was pared by 2 bases and J by 3 bases, with 12 bases between. Per germline, CDR1 SGDLS and CDR2 YYNGEE. In DNA form, the CDR3 reads TGTGCCAGCAGCGTGTCGACTGACGTCTATAATTCACCCCTCCACTTT. Encoded protein: CASSVSTDVYNSPLHF.

This chain joins TRBV10-2 and TRBJ2-1; 11 positions agree with TRBD2. From germline, CDR1 is WSHSY and CDR2 SAAADI. This CDR3 region has 15 residues. With V trimmed by 4 bases and J by 3 bases, 2 bases remained unmatched. The CDR3 nucleotides are TGCGCCAGCAGTGTTAGCGGGAGGGGCTACAATGAGCAGTTCTTC. Translation gives CASSVSGRGYNEQFF.

V and J are TRBV5-1 and TRBJ2-5, with 10 bases aligning to TRBD1. This CDR3 is built from 16 residues. V was pared by 5 bases and J by 1 base, with 8 bases of the junction left unmatched. Germline-derived CDR1 and CDR2 are SGHRS and YFSETQ. CDR3 in amino acids: CASRSGQGGIQETQYF. CDR3 DNA: TGCGCCAGCAGATCCGGACAGGGGGGGATCCAAGAGACCCAGTACTTC.

In its sample, this clone was seen a few times. The V gene is TRBV15, the J gene TRBJ1-2, with 7 nucleotides matching TRBD1. Germline V gene sequence: CDR1 LNHNV, CDR2 YYDKDF (reference sequence). CDR3 length: 14 residues. J lost 5 bases, V lost 2 bases, and 5 bases had no gene match. CDR3: CATSRLGGGYGYTF. The CDR3, as DNA: TGTGCCACCAGCAGATTAGGGGGCGGATATGGCTACACCTTC.

The chain carries TRBV7-8 and TRBJ1-2; TRBD1 is a possible D gene (6 bases). Trimming took 1 base from V and 4 from J, leaving 10 bases between them. Per germline, CDR1 SGHVS and CDR2 FQNEAQ. The length of the CDR3 is 14 residues. CDR3 DNA: TGTGCCAGCAGCTTAGTTAAAGGGGGCTATGGCTACACCTTC. This encodes CASSLVKGGYGYTF.

This clone has just a few counts. The chain employs TRBV9 and TRBJ2-7; maybe TRBD2 (6 bases). V dropped 0 bases and J dropped 1 base, with 11 bases sitting between them. CDR3 length: 15 residues. Germline CDR1 reads SGDLS; CDR2 reads YYNGEE. The CDR3 coding sequence is TGTGCCAGCAGCGTAGCGGGGGACCATTCCTACGAGCAGTACTTC. It specifies CASSVAGDHSYEQYF.

This chain links TRBV27 with TRBJ2-1; TRBD1 matches 7 bases. The ends lost 2 bases at V and 2 bases at J; junction bases unmatched: 12. Germline loops: CDR1 MNHEY, CDR2 SMNVEV (reference sequence). The CDR3 length is 18 residues. CDR3 nucleotide sequence: TGTGCCAGCAGTTTAACCCTCCCACAGGGGCCGGCCTACAATGAGCAGTTCTTC. Amino acid sequence: CASSLTLPQGPAYNEQFF.

The rearrangement uses TRBV30 and TRBJ2-7; 10 positions match TRBD2. CDR1 and CDR2 from the germline V gene are GTSNPN and SVGIG (reference sequence). Germline trimming cut 3 bases from V and 5 bases from J; bases unmatched to any gene: 7. The CDR3 contains 14 residues. For the CDR3, the DNA is TGTGCCTGGAGCGTTACTAGCGGGGTCAACGAGCAGTACTTC. Protein: CAWSVTSGVNEQYF.

V gene TRBV18 combines with J gene TRBJ1-2, with 12 bases that match TRBD1. The CDR3 spans 17 residues. In germline, CDR1 is KGHSH, CDR2 LQKENI. V was clipped by 3 bases and J by 0 bases; unmatched bases: 5. CDR3 residues: CASSPPRDRGPNYGYTF. As DNA, the CDR3 is TGTGCCAGCTCACCCCCCCGGGACAGGGGGCCTAACTATGGCTACACCTTC.

In this sample, this clone turned up once. The chain employs TRBV11-3 and TRBJ2-7; 8 positions match TRBD1. The CDR3 runs to 14 residues. V lost 2 bases and J lost 7; bases outside the gene matches: 7. The germline CDR1 and CDR2 sequences are SGHNT and YENEEA. The CDR3 region has the DNA TGTGCCAGCAGCTTATGGACAGGGCCGGGGGAGCAGTACTTC. It specifies CASSLWTGPGEQYF.

The J gene is TRBJ2-1, the V gene TRBV7-2; 15 bases line up with TRBD2. The CDR3 loop spans 15 amino acids. Germline CDR1 SGHTA, CDR2 FQGNSA. Unmatched junction bases numbered 4, after V lost 5 bases and J lost 8 bases. CDR3 loop: CASSLRTSGRDEQFF. DNA of the CDR3: TGTGCCAGCAGCCTCCGGACTAGCGGGAGGGATGAGCAGTTCTTC.

The genes are TRBV7-7 and TRBJ2-1, with TRBD2 as a possible D gene (5 bases). There are 14 residues in the CDR3. Trimming cost V 2 bases and J 6 bases, with 11 bases left between them. Germline assignment: CDR1 SSHAT and CDR2 FNYEAQ (reference sequence). Here the CDR3 reads CASSLSGGLNEQFF. For the CDR3, the DNA is TGTGCCAGCAGCTTAAGCGGTGGCCTCAATGAGCAGTTCTTC.

The V gene is TRBV7-8, the J gene TRBJ1-1; TRBD1 is a possible D gene (6 bases). CDR3 size: 15 residues. Germline CDR1 SGHVS, CDR2 FQNEAQ. Trimming shortened V by 2 bases and J by 1 base, and 11 bases separated the two germline ends. The CDR3 bases are TGTGCCAGCAGCTTATTGAGGGGGGGGAACACTGAAGCTTTCTTT. Protein product: CASSLLRGGNTEAFF. Variable domain in full (rest from reference TRBV7-8 and TRBJ1-1): GAGVSQSPRYKVAKRGQDVALRCDPISGHVSLFWYQQALGQGPEFLTYFQNEAQLDKSGLPSDRFFAERPEGSVSTLKIQRTQQEDSAVYLCASSLLRGGNTEAFFGQGTRLTVV.

Here the CDR3 reads CASSAQGRAGAFF. The CDR3, as DNA: TGTGCCAGCAGCGCACAGGGGCGTGCTGGAGCTTTCTTT. The J gene is TRBJ1-1, the V gene TRBV7-2; 7 bases line up with TRBD1. The germline CDR1 and CDR2 sequences are SGHTA and FQGNSA. The CDR3 runs 13 residues. The V gene end was trimmed by 5 bases and the J gene end by 10 bases; junction bases not matched to a gene: 10. The full variable domain, in which reference TRBV7-2 and TRBJ1-1 provide the parts outside the CDR3, is GAGVSQSPSNKVTEKGKDVELRCDPISGHTALYWYRQSLGQGLEFLIYFQGNSAPDKSGLPSDRFSAERTGGSVSTLTIQRTQQEDSAVYLCASSAQGRAGAFFGQGTRLTVV.

The rearrangement links TRBV27 to TRBJ1-2; maybe TRBD1 (5 bases). This CDR3 region has 15 residues. Germline V gene data show CDR1 as MNHEY and CDR2 as SMNVEV (reference sequence). V was pared by 2 bases and J by 8 bases, with 18 bases between. The CDR3 is CASSLVDGGEFGYTF. CDR3 nucleotides: TGTGCCAGCAGTTTAGTGGACGGGGGGGAATTCGGCTACACCTTC.

This rearrangement joins TRBV4-3 to TRBJ1-3, with a weak D call TRBD1 (6 bases). V lost 2 bases and J lost 4, with 12 bases in between. The germline CDR1 and CDR2 sequences are LGHNA and YSLEER. The CDR3 length is 15 residues. The CDR3 DNA follows: TGCGCCAGCAGCCAAAACACAGGGCCAGGAAACACCATATATTTT. Translating gives CASSQNTGPGNTIYF.

The V gene is TRBV4-1, the J gene TRBJ2-1; tentative D call: TRBD2 (6 bases). The CDR3 runs 17 residues. Germline values: CDR1 MGHRA, CDR2 YSYEKL. Trimming stripped 3 bases from V and 0 bases from J, with 15 bases between. The CDR3 region has the DNA TGCGCCAGCAGCCACCCCCCTGGGAGGAGCTCCTACAATGAGCAGTTCTTC. Translated, it gives CASSHPPGRSSYNEQFF.

V gene TRBV6-4 combines with J gene TRBJ2-2, with D unclear. Germline CDR1 reads MRHNA; CDR2 reads SNTAGT. V lost 4 bases to trimming and J lost 1 base, with 7 bases between them. The CDR3 extends over 14 amino acids. The CDR3 spells CASSVSRNTGELFF. The CDR3 DNA sequence: TGTGCCAGCAGTGTTAGCCGGAACACCGGGGAGCTGTTTTTT.